These 29 T cell receptor beta chains came from one sample sequenced in a study of CD8 T cells in Susac syndrome. Random hexamers primed reverse transcription of about 0.5 to 1 ug RNA. TCRdb independently ran MiXCR on the immunoSEQ multiplex PCR reads; one entry per CDR3 protein. The data contain approximately 220,000 distinct CDR3 sequences, 85% to 95% of them seen just once; the ten biggest clones take up approximately 0.082%. Sequenced sample: CD4+ T cells from PBMCs. These receptors were collected from a human donor with multiple sclerosis.

The chain joins TRBV7-2 to TRBJ1-5; the D gene is possibly TRBD1 (6 bases). CDR1 is SGHTA and CDR2 is FQGNSA in the germline V gene. The CDR3 loop spans 14 amino acids. V lost 5 bases and J lost 3, with 11 bases in between. CDR3 sequence (DNA): TGTGCCAGCAGCCCCGGGGGCTTCAATCAGCCCCAGCATTTT. Its protein is CASSPGGFNQPQHF.

V is TRBV13 and J is TRBJ2-7; D perhaps matches TRBD1 (6 bases). Germline assignment: CDR1 PRHDT and CDR2 FYEKMQ (reference sequence). V lost 3 bases, J lost 2 bases, and 8 bases lay in between. The CDR3 extends over 13 amino acids. The CDR3 sequence: CASSFSGAYEQYV. CDR3 bases: TGTGCCAGCAGCTTCTCAGGGGCCTACGAGCAGTACGTC.

The rearrangement links TRBV29-1 to TRBJ1-2; D remains unclear. The germline V gene has CDR1 SQVTM and CDR2 ANQGSEA. The CDR3 extends over 12 amino acids. Trimming took 7 bases from V and 4 from J, leaving 13 bases between them. The CDR3, as DNA: TGCAGCGCCGACGGGCCCCTCTATGGCTACACCTTC. Protein product: CSADGPLYGYTF.

The chain uses TRBV12-3 or TRBV12-4 and TRBJ1-2; 7 nucleotides agree with TRBD1. V dropped 2 bases and J dropped 10; count of bases not matched to a gene: 7. This CDR3 contains 13 residues. CDR3 region: CASSLMIQGPYTF. In DNA, the CDR3 is TGTGCCAGCAGTTTAATGATACAGGGGCCCTACACCTTC.

The chain links TRBV30 to TRBJ2-7, with D possibly being TRBD2 (6 bases). CDR3 length: 15 amino acids. In germline, CDR1 is GTSNPN, CDR2 SVGIG (reference sequence). Trimming left V 2 bases short and J 1 base short, with 15 bases between. CDR3 nucleotide sequence: TGTGCCTGGAGTATTGGGACGCGGGGATCCTACGAGCAGTACTTC. Encoded protein: CAWSIGTRGSYEQYF.

The genes are TRBV7-9 and TRBJ2-1; 13 bases fit TRBD2. This CDR3 region has 15 residues. CDR1 is SEHNR and CDR2 is FQNEAQ in the germline V gene (reference sequence). The J segment lost 9 bases and the V segment lost 4 bases, leaving 6 bases of the junction unmatched. The CDR3 nucleotides read TGTGCCAGCAGCTCCGGGACTAGCGGGGTGGGTGAGCAGTTCTTC. Translating gives CASSSGTSGVGEQFF.

The chain has TRBV25-1 and TRBJ2-5; 9 bases match TRBD1. CDR1 MGHDK and CDR2 SYGVNS come from the germline V gene. The V and J ends lost 2 bases and 8 bases, in that order; junction bases with no gene match: 3. The CDR3 length is 13 residues. The CDR3 loop reads CASSEGTGLTQYF. The CDR3 DNA reads as TGTGCCAGCAGTGAAGGGACAGGGCTTACCCAGTACTTC.

The V gene is TRBV12-3 or TRBV12-4, the J gene TRBJ1-6; no clear D. The CDR3 has 13 amino acids. Trimming removed 7 bases at V and 9 bases at J, with 13 bases between. The CDR3 is CASNNPPGSPLHF. The CDR3 region has the DNA TGTGCCAGCAATAACCCACCTGGTTCACCCCTCCACTTT.

This CDR3 is CASSYPRMTDTQYF. The DNA for the CDR3 is TGTGCCAGCAGTTACCCCAGAATGACAGATACGCAGTATTTT. The chain is built from TRBV6-2 or TRBV6-3 and TRBJ2-3; D uncertain. The CDR3 has 14 amino acids. Per germline, CDR1 MNHEY and CDR2 SVGEGT. V was cut by 2 bases and J by 3 bases, with 9 bases left in between.

The chain combines TRBV30 with TRBJ2-7; 10 nucleotides align to TRBD1. Germline V gene sequence: CDR1 GTSNPN, CDR2 SVGIG (reference sequence). Germline trimming cut 2 bases from V and 4 bases from J; bases unmatched to any gene: 5. The CDR3 is 14 residues long. CDR3: CAWSRDRGPYEQYF. The CDR3 DNA is TGTGCCTGGAGTAGGGACAGGGGCCCTTACGAGCAGTACTTC.

The gene calls are TRBV28 and TRBJ2-7, with 9 bases matching TRBD1. Germline trimming cut 5 bases from V and 2 bases from J; bases unmatched to any gene: 13. The CDR3 consists of 17 residues. The germline gives CDR1 MDHEN, CDR2 SYDVKM. CDR3: CASSLLGTGIIPYEQYF. In DNA form, the CDR3 reads TGTGCCAGCAGTCTCCTCGGGACAGGGATTATCCCCTACGAGCAGTACTTC. The entire variable domain, with the rest obtained from reference TRBV28 and TRBJ2-7, is as follows: DVKVTQSSRYLVKRTGEKVFLECVQDMDHENMFWYRQDPGLGLRLIYFSYDVKMKEKGDIPEGYSVSREKKERFSLILESASTNQTSMYLCASSLLGTGIIPYEQYFGPGTRLTVT.

The chain is built from TRBV3-1 and TRBJ2-6; D remains unclear. Germline-derived CDR1 and CDR2 are LGHDT and YNNKEL (reference sequence). V lost 1 base and J lost 2, with 6 bases in between. The CDR3 is 15 amino acids. This chain's CDR3 is CASSQGYAGANVLTF. The DNA for the CDR3 is TGTGCCAGCAGCCAAGGTTATGCTGGGGCCAACGTCCTGACTTTC. The variable domain in full, completed from reference TRBV3-1 and TRBJ2-6, reads DTAVSQTPKYLVTQMGNDKSIKCEQNLGHDTMYWYKQDSKKFLKIMFSYNNKELIINETVPNRFSPKSPDKAHLNLHINSLELGDSAVYFCASSQGYAGANVLTFGAGSRLTVL.

The V gene is TRBV20-1, the J gene TRBJ1-5; D ambiguous. V lost 5 bases, J lost 4 bases, and 15 bases lay in between. Germline V gene sequence: CDR1 DFQATT, CDR2 SNEGSKA (reference sequence). The CDR3 extends over 14 amino acids. Here the CDR3 reads CSARAGGQNQPQHF. The DNA for the CDR3 is TGCAGTGCTCGGGCCGGAGGGCAGAATCAGCCCCAGCATTTT.

V and J are TRBV6-5 and TRBJ2-7; D possibly corresponds to TRBD2 (6 bases). Trimming took off 4 bases at V and 4 bases at J, with 11 bases between the two ends. Germline CDR1 reads MNHEY; CDR2 reads SVGAGI. The CDR3 has 13 residues. This CDR3 reads CASSSGRGYEQYV. CDR3 nucleotide sequence: TGTGCCAGCAGTTCGGGACGGGGGTACGAGCAGTACGTC.

CDR3 in DNA: TGTGCCAGCAGGCGATTAACAGGGATTTTCAATGAGCAGTTCTTC. Translation: CASRRLTGIFNEQFF. The V gene is TRBV5-6, the J gene TRBJ2-1; weak D call: TRBD1 (6 bases). Trimming stripped 5 bases from V and 6 bases from J, with 18 bases between. CDR3 length: 15 residues. The germline V gene encodes CDR1 SGHDT and CDR2 YYEEEE.

J is TRBJ1-1 and V is TRBV6-5; the D is unclear. Germline V gene data show CDR1 as MNHEY and CDR2 as SVGAGI. V lost 2 bases and J 4 bases, leaving 11 bases between the germline ends. The CDR3 sequence is 14 residues long. CDR3 sequence: CASSYAVRSTEAFF. The CDR3 DNA follows: TGTGCCAGCAGTTACGCCGTCCGGAGCACTGAAGCTTTCTTT.

J is TRBJ1-2 and V is TRBV6-5; TRBD1 matches 7 bases. J gave up 7 bases and V 6 bases, and 5 bases lay outside the gene matches. The CDR3 sequence is 12 residues long. From germline, CDR1 is MNHEY and CDR2 SVGAGI. The CDR3: CASRSQGIGYTF. Written as DNA, the CDR3 is TGTGCCAGCAGATCACAGGGGATTGGCTACACCTTC.

CDR3: CSVKQGARGNEQFF. The CDR3, as DNA: TGCAGTGTTAAACAGGGGGCAAGGGGCAATGAGCAGTTCTTC. This rearrangement joins TRBV20-1 to TRBJ2-1, with 9 bases matching TRBD1. With 7 bases clipped from V and 6 bases from J, the junction kept 10 bases outside the gene matches. Per germline, CDR1 DFQATT and CDR2 SNEGSKA (reference sequence). CDR3 size: 14 residues.

This chain links TRBV29-1 with TRBJ1-5; weak D call: TRBD1 (5 bases). Germline V gene data show CDR1 as SQVTM and CDR2 as ANQGSEA. V lost 4 bases to trimming and J lost 5 bases, with 18 bases between them. This CDR3 comprises 15 residues. CDR3 sequence reads: CSVVSQGGKDQPQHF. The CDR3 DNA is TGCAGCGTTGTTTCTCAGGGAGGGAAAGATCAGCCCCAGCATTTT.

V gene TRBV7-2 combines with J gene TRBJ2-5; D gene unclear. V was pared by 7 bases and J by 2 bases, with 5 bases between. The CDR3 consists of 11 residues. Germline CDR1 SGHTA, CDR2 FQGNSA. The CDR3 loop reads CASTDQETQYF. DNA for the CDR3: TGTGCCAGCACCGATCAAGAGACCCAGTACTTC.

The chain links TRBV29-1 to TRBJ1-1, with D unresolved. The V gene's germline CDR1 is SQVTM and CDR2 ANQGSEA. The CDR3 consists of 12 residues. Trimming pared 7 bases from V and 7 bases from J, leaving 16 bases between. The CDR3, as DNA: TGCAGCGCCGCCCGGGCGGGCGATGAAGCTTTCTTT. Amino acids: CSAARAGDEAFF.

The CDR3 bases are TGCGCCAGCAGCTCACCCGGCGATCCAGATACGCAGTATTTT. This translates into CASSSPGDPDTQYF. The V call is TRBV5-1, the J call TRBJ2-3; D gene unclear. CDR1 and CDR2 from the germline V gene are SGHRS and YFSETQ. The V end was cut by 3 bases, the J end by 4 bases, with 12 bases between. The CDR3 is 14 residues long.

The rearrangement links TRBV20-1 to TRBJ2-7; 7 nucleotides line up with TRBD1. This CDR3 contains 12 residues. The V gene end was trimmed by 6 bases and the J gene end by 5 bases; junction bases not matched to a gene: 7. Germline V gene data show CDR1 as DFQATT and CDR2 as SNEGSKA (reference sequence). The CDR3 region is CSALSTGDEQYF. In DNA, the CDR3 is TGCAGTGCGCTATCTACAGGGGACGAGCAGTACTTC.

The chain combines TRBV28 with TRBJ2-7; D is possibly TRBD2 (5 bases). Germline values: CDR1 MDHEN, CDR2 SYDVKM. The CDR3 covers 15 residues. Trimming stripped 4 bases from V and 0 bases from J, with 13 bases between. CDR3 sequence (DNA): TGTGCCAGCAGTTCCCCCTCCGAGGGCTCCTACGAGCAGTACTTC. It yields the protein CASSSPSEGSYEQYF.

This clonotype was found once. This chain links TRBV20-1 with TRBJ2-7; no clear D. Trimming pared 6 bases from V and 2 bases from J, leaving 17 bases between. The CDR3 has 14 amino acids. Per the germline V gene, CDR1 is DFQATT and CDR2 is SNEGSKA (reference sequence). CDR3 protein: CSARFEGRAYEQYV. DNA for the CDR3: TGCAGTGCCCGCTTTGAAGGCAGAGCCTACGAGCAGTACGTC.

The CDR3, as DNA: TGTGCCAGCAAAGGGGGTCGCACCGGGGAGCTGTTTTTT. Translation gives CASKGGRTGELFF. V is TRBV2 and J is TRBJ2-2; D possibly corresponds to TRBD1 (6 bases). Per the germline V gene, CDR1 is SNHLY and CDR2 is FYNNEI. The ends were cut back, 7 bases at V and 4 bases at J, with 10 bases in the middle. The CDR3 length is 13 residues.

V usage is TRBV27 and J usage is TRBJ1-4; 9 nucleotides align to TRBD1. Unmatched junction bases numbered 7, after V lost 4 bases and J lost 7 bases. The V gene's germline CDR1 is MNHEY and CDR2 SMNVEV (reference sequence). The CDR3 contains 15 residues. CDR3 region: CASSSYRGLGEKLFF. The CDR3 DNA sequence: TGTGCCAGCAGTTCATACAGGGGGCTTGGTGAAAAACTGTTTTTT.

V and J are TRBV30 and TRBJ2-1; D gene unclear. Germline V gene sequence: CDR1 GTSNPN, CDR2 SVGIG (reference sequence). This CDR3 is 11 amino acids long. The V end was cut by 2 bases, the J end by 6 bases, with 5 bases between. The CDR3 DNA reads TGTGCCTGGAGTCCAATCAATGAGCAGTTCTTC. It codes for CAWSPINEQFF. The complete variable domain, with remaining parts taken from reference TRBV30 and TRBJ2-1, reads SQTIHQWPATLVQPVGSPLSLECTVEGTSNPNLYWYRQAAGRGLQLLFYSVGIGQISSEVPQNLSASRPQDRQFILSSKKLLLSDSGFYLCAWSPINEQFFGPGTRLTVL.

This clonotype was recorded a few times. This chain uses TRBV5-1 with TRBJ2-1, with D hard to call. V was cut by 0 bases and J by 8 bases, with 3 bases left in between. Germline CDR1 reads SGHRS; CDR2 reads YFSETQ. The CDR3 runs 11 residues. CDR3 nucleotides: TGCGCCAGCAGCTTGGATCATGAGCAGTTCTTC. Protein sequence: CASSLDHEQFF. Using reference TRBV5-1 and TRBJ2-1 for the parts outside the CDR3, the full variable domain is KAGVTQTPRYLIKTRGQQVTLSCSPISGHRSVSWYQQTPGQGLQFLFEYFSETQRNKGNFPGRFSGRQFSNSRSEMNVSTLELGDSALYLCASSLDHEQFFGPGTRLTVL.